Listed here is a single T cell receptor (beta chain). Its antigen is not identified. Germline is not matched at one junction end, which may reflect a read error. The sample comes from a study of T cell repertoires in cytomegalovirus infection. Whole-study context: Recently identified HLA-C-restricted and well-studied HLA-B-restricted CMV epitopes were used. Evidence of both CMV infection and a matching HLA type came from public TCR beta signatures.

Findings and caveats of the study: It was HLA-C-restricted CMV-specific TCR beta clonotypes that dominated the response ex vivo. Summed frequency of public TCR beta families distinguished CMV carriers with the relevant HLA.

TCRdb reprocessed the reads with MiXCR, giving one entry per CDR3 protein. The sample has approximately 34,000 distinct CDR3 sequences, 52% seen once. The CDR3 is 11 residues long. The TCR comes from a human donor in good health (CMV status not recorded). Some clones in this sample may be carry-over from other donors' samples. The sample in question was CD8+ T cells from cultured PBMCs, obtained from culture after CMV antigen stimulation. The chain joins TRBV12-3 or TRBV12-4 to TRBJ1-1; no clear D. The CDR3, as DNA: TGTGCCAGCAGTTTAGTGGGCCGTCCTCTCTTT. Protein sequence: CASSLVGRPLF.